The sequence of this TCR beta chain was determined in a study of beta chain features in type 1 diabetes. What was sequenced were expressed TCRB transcripts, since all of the isolated RNA had been reverse transcribed. Assay used: immunoSEQ multiplex PCR; TCRdb lists only in-frame clones, some missing. Among 810,000 or so clones listed, 17% were seen once. A few counts support this clone. The authors sorted CD4+ naive, central memory, regulatory and stem cell-like memory cells via CD45RO/CCR7/CD25/CD127/CD95/CD27. V dropped 9 bases and J dropped 8; count of bases not matched to a gene: 9. The germline V gene encodes CDR1 MNHEY and CDR2 SMNVEV (reference sequence). The CDR3 has 13 amino acids.

The gene calls are TRBV27 and TRBJ2-1, with 8 nucleotides matching TRBD1. The source of this sequence is a woman younger than 30 in good health. The sequenced sample was naive CD4+ T cells from blood. For the CDR3, the DNA is TGTGCCAGAAGGACAGGGATACTCGATGAGCAGTTCTTC. This sequence encodes CARRTGILDEQFF.